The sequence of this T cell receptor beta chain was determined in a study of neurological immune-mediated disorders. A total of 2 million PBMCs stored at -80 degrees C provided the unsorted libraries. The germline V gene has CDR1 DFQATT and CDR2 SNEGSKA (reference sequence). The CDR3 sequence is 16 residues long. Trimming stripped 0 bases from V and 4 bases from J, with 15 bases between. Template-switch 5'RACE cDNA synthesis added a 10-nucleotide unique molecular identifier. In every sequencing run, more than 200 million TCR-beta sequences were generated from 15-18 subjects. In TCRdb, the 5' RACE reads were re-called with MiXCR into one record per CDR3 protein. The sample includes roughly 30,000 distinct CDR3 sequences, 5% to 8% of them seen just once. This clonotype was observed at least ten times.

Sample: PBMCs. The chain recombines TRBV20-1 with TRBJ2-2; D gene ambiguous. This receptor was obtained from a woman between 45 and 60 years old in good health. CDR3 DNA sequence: TGCAGTGCTAGAGATCCGGGCAGTGGCCGCACCGGGGAGCTGTTTTTT. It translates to CSARDPGSGRTGELFF.